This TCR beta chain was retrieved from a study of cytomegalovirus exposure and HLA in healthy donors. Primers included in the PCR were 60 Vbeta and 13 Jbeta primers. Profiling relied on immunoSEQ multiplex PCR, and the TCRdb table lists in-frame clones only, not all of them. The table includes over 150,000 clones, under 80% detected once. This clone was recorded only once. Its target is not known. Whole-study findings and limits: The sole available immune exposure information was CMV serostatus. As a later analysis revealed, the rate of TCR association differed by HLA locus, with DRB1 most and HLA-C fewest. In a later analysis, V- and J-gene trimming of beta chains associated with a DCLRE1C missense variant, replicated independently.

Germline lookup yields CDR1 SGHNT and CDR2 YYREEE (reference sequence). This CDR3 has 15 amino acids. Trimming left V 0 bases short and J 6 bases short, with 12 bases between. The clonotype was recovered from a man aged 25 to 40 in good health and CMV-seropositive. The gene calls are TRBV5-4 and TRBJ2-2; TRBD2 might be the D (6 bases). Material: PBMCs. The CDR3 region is CASSLDGLKAGELFF. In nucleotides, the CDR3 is TGTGCCAGCAGCTTGGACGGACTAAAGGCCGGGGAGCTGTTTTTT.